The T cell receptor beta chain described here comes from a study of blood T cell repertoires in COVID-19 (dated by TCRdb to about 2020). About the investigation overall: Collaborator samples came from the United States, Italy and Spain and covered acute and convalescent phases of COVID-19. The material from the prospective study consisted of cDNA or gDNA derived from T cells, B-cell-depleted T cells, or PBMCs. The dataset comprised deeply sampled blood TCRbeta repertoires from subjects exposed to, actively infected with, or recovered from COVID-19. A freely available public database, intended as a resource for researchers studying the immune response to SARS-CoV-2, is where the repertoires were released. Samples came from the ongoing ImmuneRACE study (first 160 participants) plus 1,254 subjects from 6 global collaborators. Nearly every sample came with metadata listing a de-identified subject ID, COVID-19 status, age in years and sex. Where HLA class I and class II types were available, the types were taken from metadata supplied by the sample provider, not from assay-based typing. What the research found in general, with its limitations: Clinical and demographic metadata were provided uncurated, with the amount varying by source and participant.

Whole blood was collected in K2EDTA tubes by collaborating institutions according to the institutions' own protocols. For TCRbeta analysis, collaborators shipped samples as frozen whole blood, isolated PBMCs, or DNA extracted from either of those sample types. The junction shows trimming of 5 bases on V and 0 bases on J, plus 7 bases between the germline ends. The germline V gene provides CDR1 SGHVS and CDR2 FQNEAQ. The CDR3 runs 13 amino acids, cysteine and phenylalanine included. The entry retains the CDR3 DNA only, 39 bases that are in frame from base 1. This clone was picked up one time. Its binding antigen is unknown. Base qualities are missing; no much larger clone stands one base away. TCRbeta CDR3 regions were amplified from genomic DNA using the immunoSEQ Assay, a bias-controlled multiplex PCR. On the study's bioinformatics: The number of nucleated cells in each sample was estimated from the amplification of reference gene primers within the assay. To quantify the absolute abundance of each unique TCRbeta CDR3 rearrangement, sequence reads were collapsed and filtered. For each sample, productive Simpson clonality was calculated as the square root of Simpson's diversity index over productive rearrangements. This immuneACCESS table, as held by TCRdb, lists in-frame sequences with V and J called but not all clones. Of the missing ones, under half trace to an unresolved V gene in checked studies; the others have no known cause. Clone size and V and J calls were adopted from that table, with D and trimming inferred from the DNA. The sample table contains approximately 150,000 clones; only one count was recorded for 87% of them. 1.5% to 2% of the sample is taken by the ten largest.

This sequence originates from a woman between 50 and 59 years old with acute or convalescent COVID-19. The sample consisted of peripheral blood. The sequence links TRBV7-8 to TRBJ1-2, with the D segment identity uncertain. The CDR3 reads CASSDQANYGYTF. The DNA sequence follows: TGTGCCAGCAGCGACCAGGCTAACTATGGCTACACCTTC.